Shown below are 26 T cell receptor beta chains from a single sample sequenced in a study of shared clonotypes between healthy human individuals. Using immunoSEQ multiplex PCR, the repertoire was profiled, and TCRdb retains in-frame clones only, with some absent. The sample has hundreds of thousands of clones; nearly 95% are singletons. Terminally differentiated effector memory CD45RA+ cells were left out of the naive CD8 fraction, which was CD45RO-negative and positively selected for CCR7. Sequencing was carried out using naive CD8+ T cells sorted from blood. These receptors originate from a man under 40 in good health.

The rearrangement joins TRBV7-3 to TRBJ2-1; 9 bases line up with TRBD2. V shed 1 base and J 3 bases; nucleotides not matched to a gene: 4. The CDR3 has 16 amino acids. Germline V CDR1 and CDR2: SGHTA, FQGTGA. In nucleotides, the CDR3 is TGTGCCAGCAGCTTAAGCCCTAGCGGGAACTACAATGAGCAGTTCTTC. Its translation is CASSLSPSGNYNEQFF.

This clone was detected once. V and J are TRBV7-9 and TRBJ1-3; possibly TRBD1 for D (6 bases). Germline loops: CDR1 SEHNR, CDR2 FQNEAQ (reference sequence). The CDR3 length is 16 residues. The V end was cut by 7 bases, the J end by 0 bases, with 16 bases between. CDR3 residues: CASITGLVDSGNTIYF. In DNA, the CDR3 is TGTGCCAGCATAACAGGGCTTGTGGACTCTGGAAACACCATATATTTT.

Here the CDR3 reads CASSIVPGSEQYF. The CDR3 DNA sequence: TGTGCCAGTAGTATAGTACCAGGGAGCGAGCAGTACTTC. The chain carries TRBV19 and TRBJ2-7; D tentatively fits TRBD1 or TRBD2 (5 bases each). CDR3 length equals 13 residues. Looked up from germline, CDR1 is LNHDA and CDR2 is SQIVND (reference sequence). Trimming took 1 base from V and 6 from J, leaving 10 bases between them.

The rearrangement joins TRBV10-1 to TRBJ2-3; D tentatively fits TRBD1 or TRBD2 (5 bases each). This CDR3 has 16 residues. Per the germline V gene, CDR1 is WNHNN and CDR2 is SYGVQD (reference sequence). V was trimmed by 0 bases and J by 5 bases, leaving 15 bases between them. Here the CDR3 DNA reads TGCGCCAGCAGTGAGTCTCGGGACCCCCGGGGAGATACGCAGTATTTT. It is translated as CASSESRDPRGDTQYF.

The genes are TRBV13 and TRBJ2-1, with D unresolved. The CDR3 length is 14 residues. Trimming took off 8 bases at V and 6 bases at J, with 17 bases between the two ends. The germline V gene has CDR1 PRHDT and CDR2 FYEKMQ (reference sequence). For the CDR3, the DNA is TGTGCCAGCGCAGTCTGGCCCCCGGGCAATGAGCAGTTCTTC. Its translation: CASAVWPPGNEQFF.

CDR3 nucleotide sequence: TGTGCCACCACGGCGGTGTCTTATGATTACAATGAGCAGTTCTTC. Residues: CATTAVSYDYNEQFF. The chain has TRBV19 and TRBJ2-1, with D hard to call. Germline assignment: CDR1 LNHDA and CDR2 SQIVND (reference sequence). The CDR3 consists of 15 residues. The germline V and J ends were trimmed by 10 bases and 4 bases, with 20 bases remaining between them.

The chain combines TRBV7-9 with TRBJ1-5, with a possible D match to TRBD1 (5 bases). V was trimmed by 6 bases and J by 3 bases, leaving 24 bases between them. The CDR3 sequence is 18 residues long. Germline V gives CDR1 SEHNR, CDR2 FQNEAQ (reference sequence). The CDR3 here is CASSSSRQRTTDNQPQHF. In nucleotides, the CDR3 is TGTGCCAGCAGTTCATCGAGACAGCGAACGACGGACAATCAGCCCCAGCATTTT.

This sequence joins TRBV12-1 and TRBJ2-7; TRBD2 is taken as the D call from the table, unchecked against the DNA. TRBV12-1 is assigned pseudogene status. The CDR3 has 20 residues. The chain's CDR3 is CASSPRAVWREGLRAYEQYF. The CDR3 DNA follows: TGTGCCAGCAGCCCCCGGGCAGTCTGGCGGGAGGGCCTTCGTGCCTACGAGCAGTACTTC.

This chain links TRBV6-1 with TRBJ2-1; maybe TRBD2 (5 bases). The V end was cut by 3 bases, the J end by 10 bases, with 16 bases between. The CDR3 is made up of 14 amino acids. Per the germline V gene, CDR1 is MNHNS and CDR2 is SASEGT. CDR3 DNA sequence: TGTGCCAGCAGTGATCCGGGAATGGGTCTCGAGCAGTTCTTC. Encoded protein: CASSDPGMGLEQFF.

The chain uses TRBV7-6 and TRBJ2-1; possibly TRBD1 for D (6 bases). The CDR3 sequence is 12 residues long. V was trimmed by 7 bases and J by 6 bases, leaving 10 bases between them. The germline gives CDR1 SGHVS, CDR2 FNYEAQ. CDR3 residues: CASTLGGNEQFF. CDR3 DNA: TGTGCCAGCACCCTAGGGGGCAATGAGCAGTTCTTC. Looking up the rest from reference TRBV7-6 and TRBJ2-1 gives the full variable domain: GAGVSQSPRYKVTKRGQDVALRCDPISGHVSLYWYRQALGQGPEFLTYFNYEAQQDKSGLPNDRFSAERPEGSISTLTIQRTEQRDSAMYRCASTLGGNEQFFGPGTRLTVL.

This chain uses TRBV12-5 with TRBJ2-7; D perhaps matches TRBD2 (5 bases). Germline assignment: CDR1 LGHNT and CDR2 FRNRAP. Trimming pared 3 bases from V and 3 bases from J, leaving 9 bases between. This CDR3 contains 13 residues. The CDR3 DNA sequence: TGTGCTAGTGGTTTCGGGATTAACTACGAGCAGTACTTC. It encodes CASGFGINYEQYF.

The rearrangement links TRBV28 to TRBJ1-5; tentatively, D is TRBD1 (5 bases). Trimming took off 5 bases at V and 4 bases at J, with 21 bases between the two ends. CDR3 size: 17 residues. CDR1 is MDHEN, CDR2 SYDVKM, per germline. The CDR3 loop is CASSVKYRGTKNQPQHF. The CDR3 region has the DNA TGTGCCAGCAGTGTTAAATACCGGGGCACCAAAAATCAGCCCCAGCATTTT.

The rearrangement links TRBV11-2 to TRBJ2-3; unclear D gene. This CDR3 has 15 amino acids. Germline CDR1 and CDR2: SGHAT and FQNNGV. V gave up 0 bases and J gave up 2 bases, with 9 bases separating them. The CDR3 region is CASSLEWSDTDTQYF. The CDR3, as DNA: TGTGCCAGCAGCTTAGAGTGGTCAGACACAGATACGCAGTATTTT.

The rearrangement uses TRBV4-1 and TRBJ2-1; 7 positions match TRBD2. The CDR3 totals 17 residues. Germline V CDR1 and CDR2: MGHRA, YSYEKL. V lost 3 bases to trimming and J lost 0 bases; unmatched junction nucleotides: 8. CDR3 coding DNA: TGCGCCAGCAGCCATGAGATAGGCGGGGGCTCCTACAATGAGCAGTTCTTC. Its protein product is CASSHEIGGGSYNEQFF.

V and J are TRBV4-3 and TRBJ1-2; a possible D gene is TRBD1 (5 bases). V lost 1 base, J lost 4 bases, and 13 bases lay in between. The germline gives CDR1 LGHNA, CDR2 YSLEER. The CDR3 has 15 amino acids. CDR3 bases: TGCGCCAGCAGCCAAGGTTCCGGGACGGGCTATGGCTACACCTTC. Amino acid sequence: CASSQGSGTGYGYTF.

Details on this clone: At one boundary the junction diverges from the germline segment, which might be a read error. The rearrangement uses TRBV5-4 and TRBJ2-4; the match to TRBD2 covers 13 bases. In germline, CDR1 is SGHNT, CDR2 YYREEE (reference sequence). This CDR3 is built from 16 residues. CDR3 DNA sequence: TGTGTCAGCAGTTCCGGACTAGCGGGAGTGGGAAACATTCAGTACTTC. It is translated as CVSSSGLAGVGNIQYF.

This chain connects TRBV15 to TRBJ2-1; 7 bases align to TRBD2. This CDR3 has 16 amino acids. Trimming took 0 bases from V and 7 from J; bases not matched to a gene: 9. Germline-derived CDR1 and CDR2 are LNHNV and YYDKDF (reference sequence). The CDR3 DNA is TGTGCCACCAGCAGAGATCGGCTAGCGGCAGGGAATGAGCAGTTCTTC. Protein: CATSRDRLAAGNEQFF.

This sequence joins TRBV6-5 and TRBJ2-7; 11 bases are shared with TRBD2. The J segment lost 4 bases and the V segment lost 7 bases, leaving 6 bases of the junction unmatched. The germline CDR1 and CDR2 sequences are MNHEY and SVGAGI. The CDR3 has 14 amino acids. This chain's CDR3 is CASTSSGRLYEQYF. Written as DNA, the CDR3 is TGTGCCAGCACTTCTAGCGGGAGGTTGTACGAGCAGTACTTC.

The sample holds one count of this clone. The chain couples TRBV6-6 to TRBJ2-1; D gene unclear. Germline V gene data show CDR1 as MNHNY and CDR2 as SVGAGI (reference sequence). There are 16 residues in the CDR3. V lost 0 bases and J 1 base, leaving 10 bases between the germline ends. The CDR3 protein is CASSYSKELSYNEQFF. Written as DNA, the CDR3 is TGTGCCAGCAGTTACTCGAAGGAGTTGTCCTACAATGAGCAGTTCTTC.

The CDR3 protein is CASSTPGQGGTDTQYF. In DNA, the CDR3 is TGTGCCAGCAGCACACCGGGACAGGGCGGCACAGATACGCAGTATTTT. This chain connects TRBV9 to TRBJ2-3; 9 bases line up with TRBD1. This CDR3 comprises 16 residues. CDR1 SGDLS and CDR2 YYNGEE come from the germline V gene. V dropped 4 bases and J dropped 1; count of bases not matched to a gene: 7.

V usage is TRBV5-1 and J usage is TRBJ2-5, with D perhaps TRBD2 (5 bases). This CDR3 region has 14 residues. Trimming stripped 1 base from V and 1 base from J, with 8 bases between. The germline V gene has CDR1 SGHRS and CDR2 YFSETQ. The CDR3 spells CASSLYAGQETQYF. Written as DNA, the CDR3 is TGCGCCAGCAGCTTGTATGCGGGCCAAGAGACCCAGTACTTC.

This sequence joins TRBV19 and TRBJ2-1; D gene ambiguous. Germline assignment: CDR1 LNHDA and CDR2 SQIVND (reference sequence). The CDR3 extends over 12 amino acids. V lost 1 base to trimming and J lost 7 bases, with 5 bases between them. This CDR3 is CASSIGRNEQFF. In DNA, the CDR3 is TGTGCCAGTAGTATAGGTCGGAATGAGCAGTTCTTC.

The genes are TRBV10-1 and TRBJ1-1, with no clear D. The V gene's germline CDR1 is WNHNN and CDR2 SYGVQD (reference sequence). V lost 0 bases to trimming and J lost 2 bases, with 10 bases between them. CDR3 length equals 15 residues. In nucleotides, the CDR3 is TGCGCCAGCAGTGAGTCGAGCATTTTTAACACTGAAGCTTTCTTT. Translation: CASSESSIFNTEAFF.

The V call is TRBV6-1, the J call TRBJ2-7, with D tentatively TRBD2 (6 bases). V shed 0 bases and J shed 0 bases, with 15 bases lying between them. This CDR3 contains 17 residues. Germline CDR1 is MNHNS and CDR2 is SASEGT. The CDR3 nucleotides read TGTGCCAGCAGTGAAGCGCTTTCGGGGGTTAGCTCCTACGAGCAGTACTTC. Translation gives CASSEALSGVSSYEQYF.

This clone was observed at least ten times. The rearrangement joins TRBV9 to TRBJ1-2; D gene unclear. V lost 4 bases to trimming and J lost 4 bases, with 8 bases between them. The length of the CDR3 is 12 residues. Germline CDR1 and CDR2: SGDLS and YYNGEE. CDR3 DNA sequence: TGTGCCAGCAGCTACAACAGCTATGGCTACACCTTC. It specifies CASSYNSYGYTF.

CDR3 residues: CASSQIDFGGGHQETQYF. For the CDR3, the DNA is TGTGCCAGCAGCCAAATCGACTTCGGGGGGGGTCACCAAGAGACCCAGTACTTC. The V gene is TRBV14, the J gene TRBJ2-5, with 8 bases that match TRBD2. The CDR3 is made up of 18 amino acids. Germline V CDR1 and CDR2: SGHDN, FVKESK. The V segment lost 2 bases and the J segment 0 bases; nucleotides outside the gene matches: 11.